This T cell receptor beta chain derives from a study of blood T cell repertoires in COVID-19. Study-level background: Samples taken during acute and convalescent COVID-19 were collected in the United States, Italy and Spain.

This CDR3 is built from 15 residues. Germline V gives CDR1 MNHEY, CDR2 SVGAGI. Losses at the gene ends were 3 bases for V and 6 bases for J; bases not matched to a gene: 5. Original processing notes: Amplifying reference gene primers gave estimates of nucleated cell counts. Assay: immunoSEQ multiplex PCR; the TCRdb copy retains only in-frame clones and omits some. That table gives V, J and clone size, and the DNA gave D and trimming. The table lists some 230,000 clones, 70% to 90% of them singletons. Sequences were obtained from peripheral blood. This clonotype originated in a man between 35 and 55 years old with acute or convalescent COVID-19. The chain carries TRBV6-5 and TRBJ1-6; TRBD1 matches 7 bases. The CDR3 nucleotides are TGTGCCAGCAGTTATGAGGGGGCCGTTAATTCACCCCTCCACTTT. It translates to CASSYEGAVNSPLHF.